The 26 T cell receptor beta chains given below trace back to one sample, sequenced in a study of shared clonotypes between healthy human individuals. Libraries were prepared by immunoSEQ multiplex PCR; TCRdb keeps only in-frame clonotypes and omits some of them. The sample lists about 2.4 million clones, over 85% occurring once. Material: naive CD4+ T cells from PBMCs. The subset: CD45RA+ positively selected. All receptors derive from a man between 18 and 29 years old in good health. Some clones in this sample may be carry-over from other donors' samples.

About this clone itself: The sample contains more than one DNA sequence encoding this CDR3. This chain's CDR3 is CASSPIYEQYF. The CDR3, as DNA: TGTGCCAGCAGTCCGATCTACGAGCAGTACTTC. This chain joins TRBV2 and TRBJ2-7; no definite D call. The V and J ends lost 5 bases and 3 bases respectively, with 5 bases between them. The V gene's germline CDR1 is SNHLY and CDR2 FYNNEI. The CDR3 spans 11 residues.

This rearrangement joins TRBV18 to TRBJ1-5, with a possible D match to TRBD1 (5 bases). Deletions cut 3 bases from V and 3 bases from J, with 9 bases between. There are 14 residues in the CDR3. Germline CDR1 KGHSH, CDR2 LQKENI. CDR3 loop: CASSPTVDNQPQHF. Written as DNA, the CDR3 is TGTGCCAGCTCACCGACAGTAGACAATCAGCCCCAGCATTTT.

This clone was recorded only once. The V call is TRBV5-1, the J call TRBJ1-1; 10 positions match TRBD1. The germline V gene encodes CDR1 SGHRS and CDR2 YFSETQ. The CDR3 is 14 amino acids. V dropped 3 bases and J dropped 7; count of bases not matched to a gene: 6. CDR3 amino acids: CASSSGTGVGEAFF. CDR3 nucleotides: TGCGCCAGCAGCTCCGGGACAGGGGTGGGTGAAGCTTTCTTT. The full variable domain, completed using reference TRBV5-1 and TRBJ1-1, is KAGVTQTPRYLIKTRGQQVTLSCSPISGHRSVSWYQQTPGQGLQFLFEYFSETQRNKGNFPGRFSGRQFSNSRSEMNVSTLELGDSALYLCASSSGTGVGEAFFGQGTRLTVV.

This clone was picked up one time. V and J are TRBV14 and TRBJ1-5; no clear D gene. Trimming removed 4 bases at V and 1 base at J, with 11 bases between. The length of the CDR3 is 15 residues. Germline values: CDR1 SGHDN, CDR2 FVKESK. This chain's CDR3 is CASSLPRGSNQPQHF. In DNA, the CDR3 is TGTGCCAGCAGCCTTCCCCGGGGAAGCAATCAGCCCCAGCATTTT. Filled out from reference TRBV14 and TRBJ1-5, the complete variable domain reads EAGVTQFPSHSVIEKGQTVTLRCDPISGHDNLYWYRRVMGKEIKFLLHFVKESKQDESGMPNNRFLAERTGGTYSTLKVQPAELEDSGVYFCASSLPRGSNQPQHFGDGTRLSIL.

This clone was recorded only once. The J gene is TRBJ1-1, the V gene TRBV28; unclear D gene. The germline V gene has CDR1 MDHEN and CDR2 SYDVKM. The CDR3 spans 17 residues. Between the trimmed V and J ends, which lost 8 bases and 4 bases, there was a span of 26 bases. The chain's CDR3 is CASLNPLSGPQRTEAFF. Here the CDR3 DNA reads TGTGCCAGCCTGAACCCCCTTAGCGGACCCCAGCGCACTGAAGCTTTCTTT.

The chain employs TRBV18 and TRBJ2-5; 9 positions match TRBD2. V dropped 6 bases and J dropped 4; count of bases not matched to a gene: 3. Germline V gene lookup returns CDR1 KGHSH and CDR2 LQKENI. The CDR3 is 13 amino acids. This chain's CDR3 is CASSTSGLETQYF. The CDR3 DNA sequence: TGTGCCAGCTCTACTAGCGGGTTAGAGACCCAGTACTTC.

A remark on this clone: Within the sample, other DNA sequences also encode this same CDR3. The CDR3 loop reads CASSLAGATNEKLFF. CDR3 bases: TGCGCCAGCAGCTTGGCGGGGGCAACTAATGAAAAACTGTTTTTT. The chain carries TRBV5-1 and TRBJ1-4; TRBD1 is a possible D gene (5 bases). Germline assignment: CDR1 SGHRS and CDR2 YFSETQ. This CDR3 is built from 15 residues. Between the trimmed V and J ends, which lost 0 bases and 0 bases, there was a span of 6 bases.

This sequence joins TRBV4-2 and TRBJ2-3, with 7 bases that match TRBD2. Germline CDR1 reads LGHNA; CDR2 reads YNFKEQ. The V segment lost 6 bases and the J segment 0 bases; nucleotides outside the gene matches: 6. The CDR3 runs 15 residues. CDR3 nucleotides: TGTGCCAGCAGTTCTAGCGGTCCTAGCACAGATACGCAGTATTTT. Its translation is CASSSSGPSTDTQYF.

This sequence joins TRBV7-3 and TRBJ2-2; 7 bases line up with TRBD2. Germline lookup yields CDR1 SGHTA and CDR2 FQGTGA. Trimming cost V 2 bases and J 4 bases; bases outside gene matches: 4. CDR3 length equals 15 residues. The CDR3 coding sequence is TGTGCCAGCAGCTTAGCGGGAGCCCTCACCGGGGAGCTGTTTTTT. Protein product: CASSLAGALTGELFF.

This chain joins TRBV6-6 and TRBJ2-3; tentatively, D is TRBD2 (6 bases). From germline, CDR1 is MNHNY and CDR2 SVGAGI (reference sequence). The CDR3 is 15 amino acids. V was clipped by 7 bases and J by 6 bases, with 20 bases between them. The CDR3 sequence: CASTPRDWGLDTQYF. CDR3 DNA sequence: TGTGCCAGCACGCCCCGGGACTGGGGTTTGGATACGCAGTATTTT.

The chain employs TRBV4-1 and TRBJ1-1; tentatively, D is TRBD1 (6 bases). V lost 4 bases and J lost 6, with 12 bases in between. The CDR3 is made up of 13 amino acids. Per the germline V gene, CDR1 is MGHRA and CDR2 is YSYEKL. The CDR3 here is CASSRGTTPEAFF. CDR3 sequence (DNA): TGCGCCAGCAGCCGCGGGACAACCCCTGAAGCTTTCTTT.

V and J are TRBV14 and TRBJ2-7, with D possibly being TRBD1 (6 bases). Germline assignment: CDR1 SGHDN and CDR2 FVKESK. The CDR3 length is 15 residues. The V gene lost 4 bases and the J gene lost 2 bases, with 15 bases spanning the gap. The CDR3 here is CASSRLGQGAYEQYF. CDR3 nucleotides: TGTGCCAGCAGCCGTCTGGGACAAGGAGCCTACGAGCAGTACTTC.

The rearrangement joins TRBV5-4 to TRBJ2-3, with D tentatively TRBD1 (5 bases). This CDR3 region has 15 residues. Germline V gene lookup returns CDR1 SGHNT and CDR2 YYREEE (reference sequence). V lost 1 base, J lost 4 bases, and 13 bases lay in between. The CDR3 region has the DNA TGTGCCAGCAGCTTGTCGCAGGGTTCGTCAGATACGCAGTATTTT. As protein: CASSLSQGSSDTQYF.

A word on this clone: The same CDR3 also results from other DNA sequences found in this sample. This chain uses TRBV5-1 with TRBJ2-7, with 8 bases that match TRBD2. Trimming cost V 5 bases and J 3 bases; bases outside gene matches: 10. Germline V gene sequence: CDR1 SGHRS, CDR2 YFSETQ. The length of the CDR3 is 15 residues. The CDR3 region is CASSFLAGGNYEQYF. For the CDR3, the DNA is TGCGCCAGCAGTTTTTTGGCGGGAGGCAACTACGAGCAGTACTTC.

The chain combines TRBV19 with TRBJ2-7; TRBD1 aligns across 7 bases. Trimming cost V 1 base and J 1 base; bases outside gene matches: 4. The CDR3 is made up of 15 amino acids. From germline, CDR1 is LNHDA and CDR2 SQIVND (reference sequence). The CDR3 DNA is TGTGCCAGTAGTATAGCTGGGACAGCATCCTACGAGCAGTACTTC. Protein product: CASSIAGTASYEQYF.

Notes on this clone: This specimen includes other DNA sequences encoding the same CDR3. This chain uses TRBV9 with TRBJ2-7, with TRBD2 matching 7 bases. Germline-derived CDR1 and CDR2 are SGDLS and YYNGEE. There are 14 residues in the CDR3. Unmatched junction bases numbered 3, after V lost 0 bases and J lost 3 bases. The CDR3, as DNA: TGTGCCAGCAGCGTAGCTACGGGGGGCTACGAGCAGTACTTC. This gives the protein CASSVATGGYEQYF. Supplemented by reference TRBV9 and TRBJ2-7, the full variable domain reads DSGVTQTPKHLITATGQRVTLRCSPRSGDLSVYWYQQSLDQGLQFLIQYYNGEERAKGNILERFSAQQFPDLHSELNLSSLELGDSALYFCASSVATGGYEQYFGPGTRLTVT.

The chain combines TRBV5-1 with TRBJ2-5; 9 nucleotides agree with TRBD1. CDR1 is SGHRS, CDR2 YFSETQ, per germline. V gave up 4 bases and J gave up 5 bases; unmatched junction bases: 9. The CDR3 is made up of 15 amino acids. For the CDR3, the DNA is TGCGCCAGCAGCCCCCAAGGGACAGGGTGGGAGACCCAGTACTTC. It specifies CASSPQGTGWETQYF.

DNA of the CDR3: TGTGCCAGCAGTCCCCAAGTCTATGGCTACACCTTC. This translates into CASSPQVYGYTF. This chain connects TRBV2 to TRBJ1-2; D gene uncertain. Trimming stripped 5 bases from V and 4 bases from J, with 8 bases between. CDR3 length: 12 residues. Per the germline V gene, CDR1 is SNHLY and CDR2 is FYNNEI.

The chain employs TRBV7-2 and TRBJ2-5; 7 positions agree with TRBD1. This CDR3 is built from 15 residues. After removal of 2 bases from V and 5 bases from J, the junction contained 8 bases not matched to a gene. Germline values: CDR1 SGHTA, CDR2 FQGNSA. CDR3 sequence (DNA): TGTGCCAGCAGCTTACAGACAGGGTTTCAGGAGACCCAGTACTTC. Its translation: CASSLQTGFQETQYF.

The CDR3 is CASSESGRGPQHF. CDR3 DNA: TGTGCCAGCAGTGAAAGTGGGAGGGGGCCCCAGCATTTT. The chain links TRBV6-1 to TRBJ1-5, with D possibly TRBD1 on 5 matching bases. The CDR3 is made up of 13 amino acids. Germline CDR1 and CDR2: MNHNS and SASEGT. The germline V and J ends were trimmed by 2 bases and 9 bases, with 11 bases remaining between them.

The chain uses TRBV7-6 and TRBJ2-7, with D uncertain. The CDR3 length is 14 residues. CDR1 is SGHVS, CDR2 FNYEAQ, per germline. Trimming cost V 2 bases and J 0 bases, with 8 bases left between them. Here the CDR3 reads CASSLRQTSYEQYF. The DNA for the CDR3 is TGTGCCAGCAGCTTAAGGCAGACCTCCTACGAGCAGTACTTC.

The CDR3 loop is CASAEGSDYGYTF. CDR3 DNA sequence: TGTGCCAGCGCGGAGGGCTCGGACTATGGCTACACCTTC. The genes are TRBV2 and TRBJ1-2; D gene ambiguous. Germline V CDR1 and CDR2: SNHLY, FYNNEI. V lost 8 bases and J lost 3, with 13 bases in between. The CDR3 spans 13 residues.

The V gene is TRBV5-1, the J gene TRBJ1-2; no firm D call. The V gene lost 3 bases and the J gene lost 7 bases, with 16 bases spanning the gap. The CDR3 loop spans 14 amino acids. The germline gives CDR1 SGHRS, CDR2 YFSETQ. The DNA for the CDR3 is TGCGCCAGCAGCTCCGGGCCCGGAGGCTTTGGCTACACCTTC. Protein product: CASSSGPGGFGYTF.

On this clone: At the DNA level, this CDR3 is encoded by other sequences in the same sample as well. The chain is built from TRBV18 and TRBJ2-3; 11 nucleotides align to TRBD2. CDR3 length equals 16 residues. Per the germline V gene, CDR1 is KGHSH and CDR2 is LQKENI. Trimming took 3 bases from V and 3 from J; bases not matched to a gene: 5. The chain's CDR3 is CASSPSLAGGTDTQYF. CDR3 DNA: TGTGCCAGCTCACCCTCTCTAGCGGGAGGTACAGATACGCAGTATTTT.

V gene TRBV27 combines with J gene TRBJ2-1; D is unclear. Trimming stripped 5 bases from V and 3 bases from J, with 14 bases between. The germline V gene has CDR1 MNHEY and CDR2 SMNVEV (reference sequence). The CDR3 runs 15 residues. CDR3 sequence: CASSIVGSNYNEQFF. CDR3 bases: TGTGCCAGCAGTATAGTAGGCTCGAACTACAATGAGCAGTTCTTC.

This rearrangement joins TRBV11-2 to TRBJ2-1, with D maybe TRBD2 (5 bases). CDR3 length: 12 residues. CDR1 is SGHAT and CDR2 is FQNNGV in the germline V gene. V lost 0 bases and J lost 12, with 9 bases in between. CDR3 residues: CASSLESGGQFF. CDR3 bases: TGTGCCAGCAGCTTAGAGTCAGGAGGGCAGTTCTTC.